This entry lists 2 T cell receptor beta chains sequenced from one sample in a study of cytomegalovirus exposure and HLA in healthy donors. Primers for the PCR totalled 60 Vbeta and 13 Jbeta. Measured with immunoSEQ multiplex PCR; TCRdb has only the in-frame clones, and not every one. The repertoire holds approximately 110,000 clones, with around 70% as singletons. Specimen: PBMCs. The receptors were gathered from a woman aged 35 to 49 in good health and CMV-seropositive.

In its sample, this clone was seen a few times. The chain joins TRBV19 to TRBJ2-1; 15 nucleotides align to TRBD2. The CDR3 has 16 amino acids. Losses at the gene ends were 4 bases for V and 4 bases for J; bases not matched to a gene: 2. Germline-derived CDR1 and CDR2 are LNHDA and SQIVND (reference sequence). In DNA form, the CDR3 reads TGTGCCAGTAGTAGGACTAGCGGGGGGGATTACAATGAGCAGTTCTTC. Translation: CASSRTSGGDYNEQFF.

J is TRBJ1-5 and V is TRBV19; a possible D gene is TRBD1 (6 bases). The CDR3 contains 15 residues. V was cut by 3 bases and J by 4 bases, with 13 bases left in between. Germline values: CDR1 LNHDA, CDR2 SQIVND (reference sequence). The CDR3 DNA reads TGTGCCAGTAGTATTGGGCAGGGGATAAATCAGCCCCAGCATTTT. Amino acid sequence: CASSIGQGINQPQHF. The variable domain in full, completed from reference TRBV19 and TRBJ1-5, reads DGGITQSPKYLFRKEGQNVTLSCEQNLNHDAMYWYRQDPGQGLRLIYYSQIVNDFQKGDIAEGYSVSREKKESFPLTVTSAQKNPTAFYLCASSIGQGINQPQHFGDGTRLSIL.